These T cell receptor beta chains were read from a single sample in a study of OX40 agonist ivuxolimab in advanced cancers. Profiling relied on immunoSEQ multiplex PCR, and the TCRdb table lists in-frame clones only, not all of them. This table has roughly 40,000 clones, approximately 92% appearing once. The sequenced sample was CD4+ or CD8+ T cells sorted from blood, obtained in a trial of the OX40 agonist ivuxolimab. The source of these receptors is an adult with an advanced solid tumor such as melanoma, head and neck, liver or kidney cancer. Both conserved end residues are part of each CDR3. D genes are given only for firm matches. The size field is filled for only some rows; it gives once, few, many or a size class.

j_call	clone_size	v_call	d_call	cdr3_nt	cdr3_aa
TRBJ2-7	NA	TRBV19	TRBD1	TGTGCCAGTAGTATCCGGGACAGCCACGAGCAGTACTTC	CASSIRDSHEQYF
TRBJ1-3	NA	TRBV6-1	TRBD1	TGTGCCAGCAGCGGACAGGGAGGATTTGGAAACACCATATATTTT	CASSGQGGFGNTIYF
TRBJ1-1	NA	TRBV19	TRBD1	TGTGCCAGTAGTAGACCCGGGACAGGGGACACTGAAGCTTTCTTT	CASSRPGTGDTEAFF
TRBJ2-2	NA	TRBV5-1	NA	TGCGCCAGCAGCTTGGGGGAGTATAGCGGGGAGCTGTTTTTT	CASSLGEYSGELFF
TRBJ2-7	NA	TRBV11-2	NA	TGTGCCAGCAGCCCTCACAGGTATTACGAGCAGTACTTC	CASSPHRYYEQYF
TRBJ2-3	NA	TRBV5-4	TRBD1	TGTGCCAGCAGCTCAATGACAGGGGAGGCAGATACGCAGTATTTT	CASSSMTGEADTQYF
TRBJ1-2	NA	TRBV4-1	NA	TGCGCCAGCAGCCCTCTCCTCTGGAATGGCTACACCTTC	CASSPLLWNGYTF
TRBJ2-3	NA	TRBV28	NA	TGTGCCAGCAGATTCTATGATACGCAGTATTTT	CASRFYDTQYF
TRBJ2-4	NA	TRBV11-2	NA	TGTGCCAGTCGACTAACCGGGAGAAACATTCAGTACTTC	CASRLTGRNIQYF
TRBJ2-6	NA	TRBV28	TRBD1	TGTGCCAGCAGAGCAACAGGGGCTGGGGCCAACGTCCTGACTTTC	CASRATGAGANVLTF
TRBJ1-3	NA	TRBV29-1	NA	TGCAGCGTTTGGGAAATCTCTGGAAACACCATATATTTT	CSVWEISGNTIYF
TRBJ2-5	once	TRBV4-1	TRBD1	TGCGCCAGCAGCCAAGGGACAGGGGGTGGAGAGACCCAGTACTTC	CASSQGTGGGETQYF
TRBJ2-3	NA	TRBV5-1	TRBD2	TGCGCCAGCAGCTTGGTCCTAGCGGGAGGCACAGATACGCAGTATTTT	CASSLVLAGGTDTQYF
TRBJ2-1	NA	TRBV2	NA	TGTGCCAGCAGTCCGAGAAATGAGCAGTTCTTC	CASSPRNEQFF
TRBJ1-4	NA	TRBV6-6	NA	TGTGCCAGTCGGGTGGGAACGAATGAAAAACTGTTTTTT	CASRVGTNEKLFF
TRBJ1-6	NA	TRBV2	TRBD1	TGTGCCAGCAGTCCAGGACAGGAGTATAATTCACCCCTCCACTTT	CASSPGQEYNSPLHF
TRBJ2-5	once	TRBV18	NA	TGTGCCAGCTCACCATACGGGCCACAAGAGACCCAGTACTTC	CASSPYGPQETQYF
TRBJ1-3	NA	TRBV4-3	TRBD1	TGCGCCAGCAGCCAACGAAACAGGGGGAGCTCTGGAAACACCATATATTTT	CASSQRNRGSSGNTIYF
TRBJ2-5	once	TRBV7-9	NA	TGTGCCAGCAGCCCGAGTAGCACAGTTCAAGAGACCCAGTACTTC	CASSPSSTVQETQYF
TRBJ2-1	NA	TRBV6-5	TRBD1	TGTGCCAGCAGAACGGACAGGGACAATGAGCAGTTCTTC	CASRTDRDNEQFF
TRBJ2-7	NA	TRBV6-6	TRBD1	TGTGCCAGCAGTTACTCCAGGGGGTACGAGCAGTACTTC	CASSYSRGYEQYF
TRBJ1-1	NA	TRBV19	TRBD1	TGTGCCAGTAGCCACCCAGGGGGGGGCACTGAAGCTTTCTTT	CASSHPGGGTEAFF
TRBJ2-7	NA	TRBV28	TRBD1	TGTGCCAGCTTGGACAGGGGGCTCTACGAGCAGTACTTC	CASLDRGLYEQYF
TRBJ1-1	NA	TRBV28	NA	TGTGCCAGCAGCTTAGAAGGGATTGTAGGGACTGAAGCTTTCTTT	CASSLEGIVGTEAFF
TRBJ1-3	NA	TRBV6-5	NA	TGTGCCAGCAGTTCAGGGTTGGGAAACACCATATATTTT	CASSSGLGNTIYF
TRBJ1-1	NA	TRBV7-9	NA	TGTGCCAGCAGCTTCTTAGCCACTGAAGCTTTCTTT	CASSFLATEAFF
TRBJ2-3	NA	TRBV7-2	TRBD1	TGTGCCAGCGGACAGGGGGGCCCGACAGATACGCAGTATTTT	CASGQGGPTDTQYF
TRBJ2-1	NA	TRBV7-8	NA	TGTGCCAGCAGCTTAAAGGACTACGAAGGGGGGGAGCAGTTCTTC	CASSLKDYEGGEQFF
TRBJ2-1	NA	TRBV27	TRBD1	TGTGCCAGCAGTGCCAGACAGGGTAGTGGCGATGAGCAGTTCTTC	CASSARQGSGDEQFF
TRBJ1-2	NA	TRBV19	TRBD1	TGTGCCAGTAGTATGGGACAGGATAGAGGCTACACCTTC	CASSMGQDRGYTF
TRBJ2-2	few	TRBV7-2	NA	TGTGCCAGCAGCTTCGACCGGGGAACGGCCGGGGAGCTGTTTTTT	CASSFDRGTAGELFF
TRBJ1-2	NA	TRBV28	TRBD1	TGTGCCAGCAGGGCAGGGGGCGACTATGGCTACACCTTC	CASRAGGDYGYTF
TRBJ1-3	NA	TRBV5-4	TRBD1	TGTGCCAGCAGCCGACAGGGGGGAAACACCATATATTTT	CASSRQGGNTIYF
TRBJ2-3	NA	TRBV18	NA	TGTGCCAGCTCACTTACGGTAGCCCCCACAGATACGCAGTATTTT	CASSLTVAPTDTQYF
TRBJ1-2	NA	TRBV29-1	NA	TGCAGCGCTCGACCGACAGAGGCAGGAGGCTACACCTTC	CSARPTEAGGYTF
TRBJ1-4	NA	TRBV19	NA	TGTGCCAGTAGTATGGGGACCAGTTTTGAAGAAAAACTGTTTTTT	CASSMGTSFEEKLFF
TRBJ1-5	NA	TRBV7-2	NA	TGTGCCAGCAGCTTGGGGTCAGGTAGCAATCAGCCCCAGCATTTT	CASSLGSGSNQPQHF
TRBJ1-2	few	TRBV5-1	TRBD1	TGCGCCAGCAGCTCCTCTTTCCAGGGGGCCCTAGGCTACACCTTC	CASSSSFQGALGYTF
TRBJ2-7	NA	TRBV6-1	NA	TGTGCCAGCAGTGTTTTTCCAGGGAGCTCCTACGAGCAGTACTTC	CASSVFPGSSYEQYF
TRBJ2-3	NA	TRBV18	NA	TGTGCCAGCTCACCACGGCAGGGGAGTGAAGATACGCAGTATTTT	CASSPRQGSEDTQYF
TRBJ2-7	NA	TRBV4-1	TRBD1	TGCGCCAGCAGCCAGGGACAGAGCCCCTACGAGCAGTACTTC	CASSQGQSPYEQYF
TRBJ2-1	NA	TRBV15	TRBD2	TGTGCCACCAGCAGAGATGTAGCGGGGGGCTTCAATGAGCAGTTCTTC	CATSRDVAGGFNEQFF
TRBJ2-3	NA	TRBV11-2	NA	TGTGCCAGCAGCTTAGGCGGGCCCGGAGATACGCAGTATTTT	CASSLGGPGDTQYF
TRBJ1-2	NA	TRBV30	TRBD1	TGTGCCTGCTACAGGGGGCGTTTAGCTAACTATGGCTACACCTTC	CACYRGRLANYGYTF
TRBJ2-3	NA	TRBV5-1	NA	TGCGCCAGCAGCTTGGCCTTCACAGATACGCAGTATTTT	CASSLAFTDTQYF
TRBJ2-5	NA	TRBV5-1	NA	TGCGCCAGCAGCTTGAATGTTGGTCAAGAAATGGCCCAGTACTTC	CASSLNVGQEMAQYF
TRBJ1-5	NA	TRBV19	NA	TGTGCCAGTACTAAAGGGGAAGAGCATCAGCCCCAGCATTTT	CASTKGEEHQPQHF
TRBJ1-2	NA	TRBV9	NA	TGTGCCAGCAGCGTTTCCGGGAACTATGGCTACACCTTC	CASSVSGNYGYTF
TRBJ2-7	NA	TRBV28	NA	TGTGCCAGCAGTTTAGACAGGAACTCCTACGAGCAGTACTTC	CASSLDRNSYEQYF
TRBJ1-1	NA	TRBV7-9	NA	TGTGCCAGCCAACCCCCCGCAGGGGTCACTGAAGCTTTCTTT	CASQPPAGVTEAFF
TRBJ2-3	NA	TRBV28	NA	TGTGCCAGCAGTTTAGGGCCAAAAGCGGCCACAGATACGCAGTATTTT	CASSLGPKAATDTQYF
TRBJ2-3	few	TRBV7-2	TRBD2	TGTGCCAGCAGCTCCGGACTAGCCCCAGATACGCAGTATTTT	CASSSGLAPDTQYF
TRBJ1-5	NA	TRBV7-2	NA	TGTGCCAGCAGCTTTGGGTTTGATCAGCCCCAGCATTTT	CASSFGFDQPQHF
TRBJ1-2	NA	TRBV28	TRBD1	TGTGCCAGCAGTACGACAGGGTTTTATGGCTACACCTTC	CASSTTGFYGYTF